The T cell receptor beta chain described here comes from a study of human T cells and chemical hapten exposure. General study results and limits: The study found expanded TCRs formed significantly more large CDR3 similarity clusters than controls.

Time point: patch test 1, 2 weeks after DPC sensitization. Treatment noted: therapeutic diphenylcyclopropenone sensitization with weekly scalp DPC. Details on this clonotype: Its antigen is unidentified.

Deletions cut 3 bases from V and 6 bases from J, with 16 bases between. The CDR3 is 15 amino acids. Looked up from germline, CDR1 is SGDLS and CDR2 is YYNGEE. TCRdb reprocessed the RACE reads via MiXCR and lists one record per CDR3 protein. The data show 350,000 or so distinct CDR3 sequences, roughly 6.9% seen once. The origin of this receptor is a woman between 18 and 29 years old with alopecia areata. Some clones in this sample may be carry-over from other donors' samples. The chain uses TRBV9 and TRBJ2-1, with a tentative D call TRBD1 (6 bases). Material: whole blood, obtained in connection with sensitization to the hapten diphenylcyclopropenone (DPC). CDR3 sequence reads: CASSAQGSSINEQFF. The CDR3 DNA sequence: TGTGCCAGCAGCGCACAGGGATCCTCCATCAATGAGCAGTTCTTC.